This T cell receptor (beta chain) was observed in a study of cytomegalovirus exposure and HLA in healthy donors. Findings and limits, study-wide: Usually a TCR sequence was rare, but some public TCRs were found in many donors. In the roughly 110 validation repertoires, around 95% of cluster scores exceeded 0, per a later analysis. The authors enumerated under 200 TCR beta chains as linked to cytomegalovirus.

Sequencing used immunoSEQ multiplex PCR; TCRdb keeps in-frame clones, though not all of them. Of fewer than 120,000 clones in the sample, roughly 90% were seen once. Concerning this clone: Antigen: not known.

The germline gives CDR1 MNHNY, CDR2 SVGAGI (reference sequence). V lost 7 bases and J lost 1; bases outside the gene matches: 5. The CDR3 runs 14 residues. This chain joins TRBV6-6 and TRBJ2-7; 9 bases map to TRBD1. The sequence was obtained from a woman between 18 and 29 years old in good health and CMV-seronegative. Sequencing was carried out using PBMCs. CDR3 protein: CASTLGQGSYEQYF. CDR3 DNA sequence: TGTGCCAGCACCCTCGGACAGGGGTCCTACGAGCAGTACTTC.